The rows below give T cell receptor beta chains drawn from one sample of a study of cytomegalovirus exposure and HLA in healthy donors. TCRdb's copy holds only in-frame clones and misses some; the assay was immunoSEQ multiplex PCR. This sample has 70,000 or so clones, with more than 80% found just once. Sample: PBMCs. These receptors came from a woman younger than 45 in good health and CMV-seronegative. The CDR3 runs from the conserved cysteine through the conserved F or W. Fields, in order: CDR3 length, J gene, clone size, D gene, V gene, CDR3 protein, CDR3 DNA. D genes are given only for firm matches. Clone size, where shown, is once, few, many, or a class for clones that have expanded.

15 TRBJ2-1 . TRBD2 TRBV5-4 CASSSLAGGYNEQFF TGTGCCAGCAGCTCCTTGGCGGGAGGGTACAATGAGCAGTTCTTC
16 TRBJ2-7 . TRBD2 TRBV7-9 CASSSGSLAGVHEQYF TGTGCCAGCAGCTCCGGCAGCCTAGCGGGAGTACACGAGCAGTACTTC
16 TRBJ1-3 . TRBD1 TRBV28 CASSSAGTGVGNTIYF TGTGCCAGCAGTTCCGCGGGGACAGGGGTTGGAAACACCATATATTTT
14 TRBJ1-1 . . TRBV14 CASSQRGTLTEAFF TGTGCCAGCAGCCAAAGGGGAACTCTCACTGAAGCTTTCTTT
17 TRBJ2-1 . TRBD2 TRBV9 CASSVASGGLSYNEQFF TGTGCCAGCAGCGTAGCTTCGGGAGGGCTGTCCTACAATGAGCAGTTCTTC
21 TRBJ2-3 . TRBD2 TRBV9 CASSVAMNGLAGGHGIDTQYF TGTGCCAGCAGCGTAGCTATGAACGGACTAGCGGGAGGCCACGGAATAGATACGCAGTATTTT
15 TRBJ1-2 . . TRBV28 CASTTWGNRRYGYTF TGTGCCAGCACAACGTGGGGCAATAGACGCTATGGCTACACCTTC
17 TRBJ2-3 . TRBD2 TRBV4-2 CASSQVSRLADTDTQYF TGTGCCAGCAGCCAAGTATCGAGACTAGCGGACACAGATACGCAGTATTTT
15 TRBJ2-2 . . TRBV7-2 CASSLGSHNTGELFF TGTGCCAGCAGCTTAGGTTCACATAACACCGGGGAGCTGTTTTTT
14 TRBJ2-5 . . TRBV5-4 CASSFAGTEETQYF TGTGCCAGCAGCTTCGCGGGAACCGAAGAGACCCAGTACTTC
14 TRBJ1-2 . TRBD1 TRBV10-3 CAIRGQGNDYGYTF TGTGCCATCAGGGGACAGGGTAACGACTATGGCTACACCTTC
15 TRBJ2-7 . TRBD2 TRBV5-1 CASSLMGGATYEQYF TGCGCCAGCAGCTTGATGGGAGGGGCTACCTACGAGCAGTACTTC
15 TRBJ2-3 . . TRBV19 CASSIRGGITDTQYF TGTGCCAGTAGTATTCGGGGCGGGATCACAGATACGCAGTATTTT
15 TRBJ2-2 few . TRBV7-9 CASSTLGLSGGELFF TGTGCCAGCAGCACCCTGGGGCTATCGGGCGGGGAGCTGTTTTTT
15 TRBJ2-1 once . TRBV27 CASSPSPGRINEQFF TGTGCCAGCAGCCCGTCCCCGGGTCGGATCAATGAGCAGTTCTTC
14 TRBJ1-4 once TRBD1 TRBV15 CATSRGQGYEKLFF TGTGCCACCAGCCGGGGACAGGGGTATGAAAAACTGTTTTTT
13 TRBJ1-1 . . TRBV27 CASRSPTGLEAFF TGTGCCAGCAGGTCCCCCACAGGGCTTGAAGCTTTCTTT
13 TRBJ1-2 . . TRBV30 CAWSVRGDYGYTF TGTGCCTGGAGTGTTCGGGGGGACTATGGCTACACCTTC
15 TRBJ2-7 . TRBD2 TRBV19 CASSVVVAGGYEQYF TGTGCCAGTAGTGTTGTGGTAGCGGGGGGCTACGAGCAGTACTTC
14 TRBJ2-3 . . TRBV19 CASSATGKGDTQYF TGTGCCAGTAGTGCGACGGGAAAAGGAGATACGCAGTATTTT
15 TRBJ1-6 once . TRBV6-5 CASSAGSSYNSPLHF TGTGCCAGCAGCGCGGGGAGCTCCTATAATTCACCCCTCCACTTT
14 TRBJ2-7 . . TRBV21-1 CASTGTAGPYEQYF TGTGCCAGCACCGGGACAGCGGGCCCCTACGAGCAGTACTTC
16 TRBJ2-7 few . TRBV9 CASSPHWWPAGLEQYF TGTGCCAGCAGCCCCCATTGGTGGCCCGCGGGCCTCGAGCAGTACTTC
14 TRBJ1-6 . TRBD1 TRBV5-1 CASSSLTGGSPLHF TGCGCCAGCAGCTCCCTCACAGGGGGATCACCCCTCCACTTT
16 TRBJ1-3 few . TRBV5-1 CASSSGEYGSGNTIYF TGCGCCAGCAGCTCGGGGGAGTACGGCTCTGGAAACACCATATATTTT
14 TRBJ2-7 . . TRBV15 CATSRSASSYEQYF TGTGCCACCAGCAGGTCAGCGAGCTCCTACGAGCAGTACTTC
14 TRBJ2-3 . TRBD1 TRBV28 CASSSMTGRDTQYF TGTGCCAGCAGTTCCATGACAGGGAGAGATACGCAGTATTTT
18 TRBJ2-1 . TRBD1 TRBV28 CASSLGTGPGSGFNEQFF TGTGCCAGCAGTTTGGGGACAGGGCCCGGTAGCGGGTTCAATGAGCAGTTCTTC
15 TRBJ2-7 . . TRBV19 CASSIEASRGYEQYF TGTGCCAGTAGTATTGAGGCTTCACGGGGTTACGAGCAGTACTTC
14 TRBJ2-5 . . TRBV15 CATSKGGGLETQYF TGTGCCACCAGCAAAGGGGGGGGGCTGGAGACCCAGTACTTC
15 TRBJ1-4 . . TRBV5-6 CASSSGGIRSEKLFF TGTGCCAGCAGCTCCGGGGGAATACGAAGCGAAAAACTGTTTTTT
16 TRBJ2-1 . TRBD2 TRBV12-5 CASGFPGGLALNEQFF TGTGCTAGTGGTTTCCCCGGGGGACTAGCGCTCAATGAGCAGTTCTTC
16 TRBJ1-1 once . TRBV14 CASSQPFGPSGTEAFF TGTGCCAGCAGCCAGCCTTTCGGCCCTAGCGGAACTGAAGCTTTCTTT
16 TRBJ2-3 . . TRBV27 CASSLYSRVRTDTQYF TGTGCCAGCAGTTTATATAGTCGGGTTAGGACAGATACGCAGTATTTT
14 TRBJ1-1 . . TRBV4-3 CASSGTGFNTEAFF TGCGCCAGCTCCGGTACAGGGTTTAACACTGAAGCTTTCTTT
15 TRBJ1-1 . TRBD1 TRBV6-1 CASNRRGQVNTEAFF TGTGCCAGCAATCGGAGGGGGCAGGTCAACACTGAAGCTTTCTTT
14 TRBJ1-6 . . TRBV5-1 CASSFGLDNSPLHF TGCGCCAGCAGCTTTGGGCTCGATAATTCACCCCTCCACTTT
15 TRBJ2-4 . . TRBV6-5 CASSPPGAGQNIQYF TGTGCCAGCAGTCCCCCGGGCGCAGGGCAAAACATTCAGTACTTC
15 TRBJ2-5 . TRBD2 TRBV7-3 CASSSSGSRQETQYF TGTGCCAGCAGTTCTAGCGGGAGTCGACAGGAGACCCAGTACTTC
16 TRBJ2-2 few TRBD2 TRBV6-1 CASSEVSGSGTGELFF TGTGCCAGCAGTGAAGTTAGCGGGAGTGGCACCGGGGAGCTGTTTTTT
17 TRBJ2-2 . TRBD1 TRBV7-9 CASSLDRGRIGSGELFF TGTGCCAGCAGCTTGGACAGGGGGCGAATAGGTTCTGGGGAGCTGTTTTTT
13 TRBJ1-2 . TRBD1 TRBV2 CASEGQVRYGYTF TGTGCCAGCGAAGGACAGGTTCGCTATGGCTACACCTTC
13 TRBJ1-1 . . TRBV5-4 CASTPLEGTEAFF TGTGCCAGCACCCCCTTAGAGGGTACTGAAGCTTTCTTT
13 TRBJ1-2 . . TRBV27 CASSLTGSYGYTF TGTGCCAGCAGTTTAACAGGATCCTATGGCTACACCTTC
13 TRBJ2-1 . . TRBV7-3 CASSFRQGNEQFF TGTGCCAGCAGCTTTCGGCAGGGAAATGAGCAGTTCTTC
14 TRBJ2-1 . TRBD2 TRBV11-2 CASSLPSGPDEQFF TGTGCCAGCAGCTTGCCTAGCGGGCCCGACGAGCAGTTCTTC
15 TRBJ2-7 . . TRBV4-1 CASSQDMPGDYEQYF TGCGCCAGCAGCCAAGATATGCCAGGGGACTACGAGCAGTACTTC
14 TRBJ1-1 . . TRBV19 CASTLTGMNTEAFF TGTGCCAGTACCTTGACAGGTATGAACACTGAAGCTTTCTTT
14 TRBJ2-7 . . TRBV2 CASSVGPMGGEQYF TGTGCCAGCAGTGTAGGACCCATGGGGGGCGAGCAGTACTTC
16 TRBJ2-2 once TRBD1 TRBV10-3 CAIGTGGEKGTGELFF TGTGCCATCGGGACAGGGGGCGAGAAGGGCACCGGGGAGCTGTTTTTT
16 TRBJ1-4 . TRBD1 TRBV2 CASSEVEGQGSEKLFF TGTGCCAGCAGTGAAGTTGAAGGACAGGGCAGTGAAAAACTGTTTTTT
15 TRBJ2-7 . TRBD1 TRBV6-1 CASSSSGTGKDEQYF TGTGCCAGCAGTTCTTCCGGGACAGGGAAGGACGAGCAGTACTTC
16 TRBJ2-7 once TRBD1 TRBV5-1 CASSSLPGQGYYEQYF TGCGCCAGCAGCTCCCTTCCGGGACAGGGGTACTACGAGCAGTACTTC
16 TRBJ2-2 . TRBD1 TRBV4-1 CASSLRDRGYTGELFF TGCGCCAGCAGCCTGCGGGACAGGGGATACACCGGGGAGCTGTTTTTT
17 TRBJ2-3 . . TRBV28 CASSPRMADPRTDTQYF TGTGCCAGCAGCCCTAGGATGGCGGATCCTCGCACAGATACGCAGTATTTT